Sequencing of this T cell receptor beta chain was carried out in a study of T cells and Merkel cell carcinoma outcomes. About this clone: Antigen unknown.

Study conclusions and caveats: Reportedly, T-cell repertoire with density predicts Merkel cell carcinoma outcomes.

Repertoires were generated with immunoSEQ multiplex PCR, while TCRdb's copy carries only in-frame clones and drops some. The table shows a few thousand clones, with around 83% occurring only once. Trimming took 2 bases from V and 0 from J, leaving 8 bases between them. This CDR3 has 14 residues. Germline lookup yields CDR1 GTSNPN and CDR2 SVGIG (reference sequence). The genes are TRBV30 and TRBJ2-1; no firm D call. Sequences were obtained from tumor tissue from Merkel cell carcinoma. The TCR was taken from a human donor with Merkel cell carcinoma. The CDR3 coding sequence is TGTGCCTGGAGTAGGGCGATCTCCTACAATGAGCAGTTCTTC. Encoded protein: CAWSRAISYNEQFF.